This T cell receptor beta chain was observed in a study of beta chain features in type 1 diabetes. At the level of the study: The study found patients and healthy donors alike in age, gender and cell yields. Study findings and constraints: When VDJ junctions were examined, type 1 diabetes patients showed fewer insertions and more deletions. Sampled from patients, naive, central memory and Treg TCRB repertoires appeared more similar than those sampled from healthy donors.

CDR1 is KGHSH, CDR2 LQKENI, per germline. CDR3 length: 12 residues. With 2 bases removed from V and 4 bases from J, the gap between germline ends came to 5 bases. Each population that was sorted was more than 95% pure. This clone turned up a few times. Its antigen is currently unknown. Distinct nucleotide sequences in the sample also encode this CDR3. Investigators reverse transcribed all isolated RNA, so they sequenced expressed TCRB transcripts. Profiling relied on immunoSEQ multiplex PCR, and the TCRdb table lists in-frame clones only, not all of them. The sample contains around 500,000 clones, more than 9.5% of which appear only once.

The chain links TRBV18 to TRBJ2-5; no clear D. This TCR was sampled from a woman aged 18-29 years in good health. Sequenced material: naive CD4+ T cells from blood. Here the CDR3 reads CASSPGTETQYF. The CDR3 nucleotides are TGTGCCAGCTCACCAGGAACAGAGACCCAGTACTTC.